These 22 T cell receptor beta chains share one sample of origin, sequenced in a study of blood T cell repertoires in COVID-19. The data were produced by immunoSEQ multiplex PCR, yet TCRdb's version contains in-frame clones alone and is incomplete. The sample holds fewer than 300,000 clones, just over 85% seen once. The sample comprised PBMCs or T cells enriched from blood (not recorded which). These receptors originate from a man between 18 and 29 years old who had recovered from COVID-19.

The genes are TRBV27 and TRBJ2-7, with 12 bases that match TRBD2. This CDR3 has 16 residues. Per the germline V gene, CDR1 is MNHEY and CDR2 is SMNVEV (reference sequence). The trim removed 4 bases at V and 4 bases at J, leaving 8 bases unmatched. CDR3 sequence: CASSSGLAGLRYEQYF. DNA for the CDR3: TGTGCCAGCAGTTCCGGACTAGCGGGATTGCGGTACGAGCAGTACTTC.

The rearrangement uses TRBV19 and TRBJ1-2; a weak D match, TRBD1 (5 bases). CDR1 and CDR2 from the germline V gene are LNHDA and SQIVND (reference sequence). V was pared by 7 bases and J by 1 base, with 7 bases between. This CDR3 is 12 amino acids long. The CDR3 sequence: CASTDSNYGYTF. CDR3 in DNA: TGTGCCAGTACCGACAGTAACTATGGCTACACCTTC.

At least ten counts were recorded for this clone. This chain connects TRBV12-3 or TRBV12-4 to TRBJ2-1; possible D gene TRBD2, 5 bases. V dropped 3 bases and J dropped 6 bases, with 9 bases sitting between them. CDR3 length: 13 amino acids. CDR3 sequence reads: CASSFRGSNEQFF. The CDR3 DNA is TGTGCCAGCAGTTTTAGAGGGTCCAATGAGCAGTTCTTC.

This clone was observed a handful of times. Different DNA sequences within this sample yield the same CDR3. The chain employs TRBV14 and TRBJ1-6; D is perhaps TRBD1 (5 bases). CDR1 and CDR2 (germline): SGHDN, FVKESK. V was shortened by 4 bases and J by 7 bases, with 14 bases between the two germline ends. CDR3 size: 15 residues. CDR3 sequence reads: CASSPLGGGNSPLHF. DNA for the CDR3: TGTGCCAGCAGCCCCCTCGGGGGAGGGAATTCACCCCTCCACTTT.

Points on this clone: The same CDR3 also results from other DNA sequences found in this sample. This chain connects TRBV5-1 to TRBJ1-3; no clear D. Trimming pared 0 bases from V and 0 bases from J, leaving 4 bases between. Germline CDR1 reads SGHRS; CDR2 reads YFSETQ. The CDR3 is made up of 14 amino acids. The CDR3 spells CASSLGSSGNTIYF. The DNA for the CDR3 is TGCGCCAGCAGCTTGGGGAGCTCTGGAAACACCATATATTTT.

DNA for the CDR3: TGTGCCATCAGTTCCTCCGTCGAGAGGGTTGAAAAACTGTTTTTT. Translated, it gives CAISSSVERVEKLFF. The chain combines TRBV10-3 with TRBJ1-4, with unresolved D. V was cut by 5 bases and J by 7 bases, with 17 bases left in between. CDR1 is ENHRY, CDR2 SYGVKD, per germline. The CDR3 runs to 15 residues.

The V call is TRBV5-1, the J call TRBJ2-7; D may be TRBD1 (5 bases). V was cut by 4 bases and J by 3 bases, with 14 bases left in between. CDR1 and CDR2 (germline): SGHRS, YFSETQ. CDR3 size: 14 residues. As DNA, the CDR3 is TGCGCCAGCAGCCTCACGACAGAACTCTACGAGCAGTACTTC. Its protein product is CASSLTTELYEQYF.

The rearrangement uses TRBV11-2 and TRBJ2-1; 7 nucleotides align to TRBD1. This CDR3 spans 13 amino acids. Unmatched junction bases numbered 3, after V lost 3 bases and J lost 7 bases. CDR1 SGHAT and CDR2 FQNNGV come from the germline V gene. The CDR3 spells CASSLTGPNEQFF. CDR3 DNA: TGTGCCAGCAGCTTGACAGGGCCTAATGAGCAGTTCTTC.

J is TRBJ2-5 and V is TRBV12-1; no DNA check was done on the table's D call, TRBD1. TRBV12-1 is assigned pseudogene status. The CDR3 loop spans 15 amino acids. The CDR3 here is CASSFRTGGRETQYF. The CDR3 bases are TGTGCCAGCAGCTTTCGTACAGGGGGCCGAGAGACCCAGTACTTC.

This clone was recorded a few times. The chain employs TRBV7-8 and TRBJ2-3, with 9 positions matching TRBD1. The ends lost 5 bases at V and 3 bases at J; junction bases unmatched: 6. The CDR3 loop spans 15 amino acids. Germline V gene lookup returns CDR1 SGHVS and CDR2 FQNEAQ. For the CDR3, the DNA is TGTGCCAGCAGCCCAAACAGGGGGCGAACAGATACGCAGTATTTT. Translation gives CASSPNRGRTDTQYF.

The CDR3, as DNA: TGTGCCAGCAGTTCCTCCGGGACAGGGGGCTACGAGCAGTACTTC. It specifies CASSSSGTGGYEQYF. The rearrangement links TRBV28 to TRBJ2-7; 11 positions match TRBD1. The CDR3 loop spans 15 amino acids. Germline V lookup: CDR1 MDHEN, CDR2 SYDVKM. V lost 4 bases, J lost 3 bases, and 5 bases stayed unmatched.

This rearrangement joins TRBV2 to TRBJ2-5; a weak D match, TRBD2 (5 bases). CDR1 and CDR2 from the germline V gene are SNHLY and FYNNEI. Trimming shortened V by 3 bases and J by 2 bases, and 13 bases separated the two germline ends. The CDR3 sequence is 15 residues long. The CDR3, as DNA: TGTGCCAGCAGTGATGTGCTGGGAGCTCAAGAGACCCAGTACTTC. Its translation is CASSDVLGAQETQYF. The whole variable domain, filled in from reference TRBV2 and TRBJ2-5, reads EPEVTQTPSHQVTQMGQEVILRCVPISNHLYFYWYRQILGQKVEFLVSFYNNEISEKSEIFDDQFSVERPDGSNFTLKIRSTKLEDSAMYFCASSDVLGAQETQYFGPGTRLLVL.

This chain joins TRBV27 and TRBJ1-2; TRBD1 might be the D (6 bases). This CDR3 is 13 amino acids long. Trimming stripped 4 bases from V and 6 bases from J, with 12 bases between. CDR1 MNHEY and CDR2 SMNVEV come from the germline V gene (reference sequence). The CDR3 nucleotides are TGTGCCAGCAGTTGGCGAAAGGGGGATGGCTACACCTTC. It is translated as CASSWRKGDGYTF.

The chain combines TRBV5-1 with TRBJ2-3; a possible D gene is TRBD2 (5 bases). Trimming left V 0 bases short and J 2 bases short, with 7 bases between. The CDR3 loop spans 14 amino acids. Germline CDR1 reads SGHRS; CDR2 reads YFSETQ. The CDR3 nucleotides are TGCGCCAGCAGCTTGGGGAGGTACACAGATACGCAGTATTTT. Translation: CASSLGRYTDTQYF.

In this sample, this clone turned up once. J is TRBJ2-1 and V is TRBV12-5; 9 bases line up with TRBD2. The CDR3 is 14 residues long. The ends lost 7 bases at V and 13 bases at J; junction bases unmatched: 14. Germline CDR1 reads LGHNT; CDR2 reads FRNRAP. The chain's CDR3 is CASVFPTSGTLQFF. DNA for the CDR3: TGTGCTAGTGTCTTTCCGACTAGCGGTACTTTACAGTTCTTC.

DNA for the CDR3: TGTGCCAGCAGTGACGAGGGAGCGACCCAAGAGACCCAGTACTTC. It codes for CASSDEGATQETQYF. This chain links TRBV2 with TRBJ2-5; tentatively, D is TRBD2 (5 bases). Per the germline V gene, CDR1 is SNHLY and CDR2 is FYNNEI. V dropped 3 bases and J dropped 1 base, with 12 bases sitting between them. The CDR3 totals 15 residues.

A single count supports this clone. The rearrangement links TRBV11-2 to TRBJ1-3; unclear D gene. V shed 5 bases and J shed 3 bases, with 14 bases lying between them. Germline V CDR1 and CDR2: SGHAT, FQNNGV. This CDR3 has 15 residues. In nucleotides, the CDR3 is TGTGCCAGCAGCCGGAGGGTTGAGGGTGGAAACACCATATATTTT. Translated: CASSRRVEGGNTIYF.

The V gene is TRBV6-5, the J gene TRBJ1-2; D ambiguous. The CDR3 has 15 amino acids. With 5 bases removed from V and 8 bases from J, the gap between germline ends came to 21 bases. Germline V gene data show CDR1 as MNHEY and CDR2 as SVGAGI. DNA for the CDR3: TGTGCCAGCAGTCCCCTCGACAAGCTCGTACAAGGCTACACCTTC. Its translation: CASSPLDKLVQGYTF.

This chain uses TRBV11-2 with TRBJ1-5; D ambiguous. Germline V gives CDR1 SGHAT, CDR2 FQNNGV. This CDR3 has 15 residues. V was pared by 1 base and J by 4 bases, with 11 bases between. CDR3 coding DNA: TGTGCCAGCAGCTTAGGTGGAGGCAGGAATCAGCCCCAGCATTTT. It encodes CASSLGGGRNQPQHF.

The V and J genes are TRBV27 and TRBJ1-1; 9 bases map to TRBD1. The V and J ends lost 5 bases and 4 bases, in that order; junction bases with no gene match: 8. This CDR3 spans 15 amino acids. Germline V gene lookup returns CDR1 MNHEY and CDR2 SMNVEV (reference sequence). Written as DNA, the CDR3 is TGTGCCAGCAGTATCATGACAGGGGGAACCACTGAAGCTTTCTTT. Protein product: CASSIMTGGTTEAFF.

The chain combines TRBV5-6 with TRBJ2-7, with a tentative D call TRBD1 (6 bases). The CDR3 totals 15 residues. Per the germline V gene, CDR1 is SGHDT and CDR2 is YYEEEE. V lost 4 bases to trimming and J lost 3 bases, with 17 bases between them. CDR3 amino acids: CASSARRTGYYEQYF. In DNA form, the CDR3 reads TGTGCCAGCAGCGCGCGCCGTACAGGGTACTACGAGCAGTACTTC.

V usage is TRBV7-2 and J usage is TRBJ1-3; 8 bases line up with TRBD1. This CDR3 is built from 16 residues. The ends lost 3 bases at V and 3 bases at J; junction bases unmatched: 7. CDR1 SGHTA and CDR2 FQGNSA come from the germline V gene. The CDR3 protein is CASSFIGQGSGNTIYF. The CDR3 DNA follows: TGTGCCAGCAGCTTCATTGGACAGGGTAGTGGAAACACCATATATTTT.